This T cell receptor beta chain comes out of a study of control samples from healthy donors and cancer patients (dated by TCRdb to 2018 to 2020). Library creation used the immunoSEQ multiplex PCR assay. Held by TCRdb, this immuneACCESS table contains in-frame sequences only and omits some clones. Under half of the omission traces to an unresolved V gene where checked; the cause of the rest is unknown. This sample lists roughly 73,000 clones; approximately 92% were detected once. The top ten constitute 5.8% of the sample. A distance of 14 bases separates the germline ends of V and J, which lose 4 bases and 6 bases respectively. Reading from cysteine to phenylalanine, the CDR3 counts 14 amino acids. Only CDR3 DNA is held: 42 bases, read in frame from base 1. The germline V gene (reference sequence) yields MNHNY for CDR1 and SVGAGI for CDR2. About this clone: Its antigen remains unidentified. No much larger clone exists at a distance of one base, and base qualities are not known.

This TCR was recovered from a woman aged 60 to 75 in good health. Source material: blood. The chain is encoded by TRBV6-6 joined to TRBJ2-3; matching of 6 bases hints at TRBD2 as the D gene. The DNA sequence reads TGTGCCAGCAGTTTTGGGACTTCGCGCGATACGCAGTATTTT. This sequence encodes CASSFGTSRDTQYF.